The T cell receptor (beta chain) described here comes from a study of OX40 agonist ivuxolimab in advanced cancers. Germline loops: CDR1 PRHDT, CDR2 FYEKMQ (reference sequence). J was trimmed by 1 base and V by 7 bases; bases with no gene match: 10. CDR3 length: 16 residues. Generated by immunoSEQ multiplex PCR, the TCRdb table keeps only in-frame clones and is missing some. Counted here are around 46,000 clones, roughly 91% occurring once; the ten biggest clones make up 4% to 5%. The chain carries TRBV13 and TRBJ2-3, with TRBD2 matching over 8 bases. The source material was CD4+ or CD8+ T cells sorted from blood, sampled in a trial of the OX40 agonist ivuxolimab. The clonotype was recovered from an adult with an advanced solid tumor such as melanoma, head and neck, liver or kidney cancer. The CDR3 protein is CASIQVPAGGTDTQYF. DNA for the CDR3: TGTGCCAGCATTCAGGTTCCAGCGGGGGGCACAGATACGCAGTATTTT.